This T cell receptor beta chain was recovered during a study of post-analysis software for immune sequencing data. Regarding the study as a whole: Controls showed significantly higher normalized Chao1 diversity than did multiple sclerosis patients. TRBV5-6, TRBV5-1 and TRBV20-1 were among several TRBV segments more frequent in patients than controls.

The length of the CDR3 is 12 residues. V shed 6 bases and J shed 9 bases, with 12 bases lying between them. Unique molecular identifiers were built into the TCR beta cDNA libraries. MiXCR was run by TCRdb on the PCR reads, yielding one entry per CDR3 protein. Of 380,000 or so distinct CDR3 sequences in the sample, approximately 33% were seen once. This clonotype has more than one count but fewer than ten. Its antigen is undetermined. The sequence derives from a girl aged 5-17 years with multiple sclerosis. This chain uses TRBV12-3 or TRBV12-4 with TRBJ1-5, with a tentative D call TRBD1 (5 bases). Specimen: blood. This CDR3 is CASSPAGRPQHF. In nucleotides, the CDR3 is TGTGCCAGCAGCCCTGCGGGGCGGCCCCAGCATTTT.